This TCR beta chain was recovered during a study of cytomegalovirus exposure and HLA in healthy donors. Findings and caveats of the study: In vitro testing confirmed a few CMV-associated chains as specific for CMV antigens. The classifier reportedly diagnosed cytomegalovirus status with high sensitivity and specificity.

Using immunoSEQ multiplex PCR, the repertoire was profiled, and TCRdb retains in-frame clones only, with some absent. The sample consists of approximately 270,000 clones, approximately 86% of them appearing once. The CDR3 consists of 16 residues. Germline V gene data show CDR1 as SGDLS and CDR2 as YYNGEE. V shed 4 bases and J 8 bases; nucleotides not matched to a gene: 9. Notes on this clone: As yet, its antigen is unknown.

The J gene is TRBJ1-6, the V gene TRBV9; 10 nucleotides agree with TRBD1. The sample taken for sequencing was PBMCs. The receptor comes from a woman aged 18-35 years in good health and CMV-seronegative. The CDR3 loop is CASSTRSGTGDSPLHF. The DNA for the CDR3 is TGTGCCAGCAGCACGCGGTCCGGGACAGGGGATTCACCCCTCCACTTT. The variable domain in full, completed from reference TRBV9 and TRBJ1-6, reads DSGVTQTPKHLITATGQRVTLRCSPRSGDLSVYWYQQSLDQGLQFLIQYYNGEERAKGNILERFSAQQFPDLHSELNLSSLELGDSALYFCASSTRSGTGDSPLHFGNGTRLTVT.